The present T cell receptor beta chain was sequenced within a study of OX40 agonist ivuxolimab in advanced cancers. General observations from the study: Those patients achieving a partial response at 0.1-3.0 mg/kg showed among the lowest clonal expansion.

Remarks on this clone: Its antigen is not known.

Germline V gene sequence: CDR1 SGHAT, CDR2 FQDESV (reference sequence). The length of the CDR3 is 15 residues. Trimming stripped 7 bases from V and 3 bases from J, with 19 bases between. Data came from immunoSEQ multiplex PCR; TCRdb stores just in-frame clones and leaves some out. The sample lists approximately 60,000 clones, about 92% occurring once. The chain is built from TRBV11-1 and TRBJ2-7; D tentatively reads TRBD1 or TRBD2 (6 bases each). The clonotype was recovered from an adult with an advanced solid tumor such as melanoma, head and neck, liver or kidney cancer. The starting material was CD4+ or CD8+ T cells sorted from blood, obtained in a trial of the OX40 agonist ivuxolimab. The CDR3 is CASIPRARGHYEQYF. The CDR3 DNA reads TGTGCCAGCATACCCCGCGCTCGGGGGCACTACGAGCAGTACTTC.